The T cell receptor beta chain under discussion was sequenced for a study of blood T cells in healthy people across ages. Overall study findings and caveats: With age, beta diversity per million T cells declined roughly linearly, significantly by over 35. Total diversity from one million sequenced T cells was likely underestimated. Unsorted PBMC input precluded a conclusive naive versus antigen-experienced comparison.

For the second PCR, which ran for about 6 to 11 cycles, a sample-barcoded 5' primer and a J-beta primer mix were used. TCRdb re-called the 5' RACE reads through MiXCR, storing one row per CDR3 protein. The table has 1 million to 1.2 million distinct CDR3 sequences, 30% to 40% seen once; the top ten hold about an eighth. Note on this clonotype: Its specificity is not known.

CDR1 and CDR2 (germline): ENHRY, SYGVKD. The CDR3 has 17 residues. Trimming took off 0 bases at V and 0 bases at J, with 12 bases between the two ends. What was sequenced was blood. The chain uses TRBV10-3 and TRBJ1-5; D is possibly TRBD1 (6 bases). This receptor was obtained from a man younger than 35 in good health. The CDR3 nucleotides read TGTGCCATCAGTGAGTCGGTCGGACAGAATAGCAATCAGCCCCAGCATTTT. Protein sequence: CAISESVGQNSNQPQHF.